This is a list of T cell receptor beta chains from one sample in a study of cytomegalovirus exposure and HLA in healthy donors. Using immunoSEQ multiplex PCR, the repertoire was profiled, and TCRdb retains in-frame clones only, with some absent. The repertoire holds some 120,000 clones, under 70% seen once, with approximately 8.6% in the top ten. Sequencing used PBMCs. Receptor source: a man between 25 and 39 years old in good health and CMV-seropositive. CDR3s include the opening cysteine and the closing phenylalanine or tryptophan. D genes are given only for firm matches. Size values are once, few and many counts, or a class for expanded clones, and some rows have none.

CDR3nt	CDR3aa	v_gene	d_gene	j_gene	abundance
TGTGCCAGTAGTATTGGTTTAGGGGGGGCACGGGGCAATCAGCCCCAGCATTTT	CASSIGLGGARGNQPQHF	TRBV19	-	TRBJ1-5	-
TGTGCCAGCAGCTCAGCCCCAGGGGGCGCGGAAAAACTGTTTTTT	CASSSAPGGAEKLFF	TRBV9	TRBD1	TRBJ1-4	-
TGTGCCAGCAGTGAGCGGGACAGGGCTGGCTACACCTTC	CASSERDRAGYTF	TRBV25-1	TRBD1	TRBJ1-2	-
TGTGCCAGCAGCCCCTTTATGGCGGGGGGCCTCGGCGAGCAGTACTTC	CASSPFMAGGLGEQYF	TRBV9	TRBD2	TRBJ2-7	-
TGTGCCAGCAGCTCGAGCGCGGAGCTGTTTTTT	CASSSSAELFF	TRBV7-6	-	TRBJ2-2	-
TGTGCCAGCAGTCAACAGGGTAGTTCACCCCTCCACTTT	CASSQQGSSPLHF	TRBV6-5	-	TRBJ1-6	-
TGTGCCAGCAGTTTAGTCAACGGGATCGCAGATACGCAGTATTTT	CASSLVNGIADTQYF	TRBV28	-	TRBJ2-3	-
TGCGCCAGCAGCGATTCAGGGAAGAGTTTCAATCAGCCCCAGCATTTT	CASSDSGKSFNQPQHF	TRBV4-1	-	TRBJ1-5	-
TGCGCCAGCAGCCGGGACAGGGGGCCGGCGGGCAATGAGCAGTTCTTC	CASSRDRGPAGNEQFF	TRBV5-1	TRBD1	TRBJ2-1	-
TGTGCCAGCAAGAGAGAAAACACCGGGGAGCTGTTTTTT	CASKRENTGELFF	TRBV2	-	TRBJ2-2	-
TGTGCCAGCAGCCCGGTTCGGACAGGGGTCCTCGCGGCCAACGTCCTGACTTTC	CASSPVRTGVLAANVLTF	TRBV7-9	TRBD1	TRBJ2-6	-
TGCGCCAGCAGCGTGCTGGGGCACCACGAGCAGTACTTC	CASSVLGHHEQYF	TRBV5-1	-	TRBJ2-7	-
TGTGCCAGCAGCCAAGATCTGCGGGGGGGCCGAAATGAGCAGTTCTTC	CASSQDLRGGRNEQFF	TRBV4-2	TRBD2	TRBJ2-1	few
TGTGCCAGCAGTGAGAAGAGACAGGGGGCCTATAGCAATCAGCCCCAGCATTTT	CASSEKRQGAYSNQPQHF	TRBV6-1	TRBD1	TRBJ1-5	-
TGTGCCAGCAGTCCCACTGCGTTGTGGTCCGGGACTGAAGCTTTCTTT	CASSPTALWSGTEAFF	TRBV28	-	TRBJ1-1	-
TGTGCCAGCAGCTTAGATCGAGAGCATGAGCAGTTCTTC	CASSLDREHEQFF	TRBV11-2	-	TRBJ2-1	-